The T cell receptor beta chain under discussion was sequenced for a study of blood T cell repertoires in COVID-19 (dated by TCRdb to 2020 to 2021). General notes on the study: Samples from collaborators originated in the United States, Italy and Spain and spanned both the acute and convalescent phases of COVID-19. The material from the prospective study consisted of cDNA or gDNA derived from T cells, B-cell-depleted T cells, or PBMCs. Subjects who had been exposed to COVID-19, were actively infected with it, or had recovered from it provided the deeply sampled blood TCRbeta repertoires that made up the dataset. The repertoires were made available in a free public database intended to serve as a resource for research on the immune response to SARS-CoV-2. The samples were drawn from two sources: the first 160 participants of the ongoing ImmuneRACE study, and over 950 subjects contributed by 6 global collaborators. Nearly every sample came with metadata listing a de-identified subject ID, COVID-19 status, age in years and sex. Where HLA class I and class II types were available, the types were taken from metadata supplied by the sample provider, not from assay-based typing. What the research found in general, with its limitations: How much clinical and demographic metadata was included differed by source and by participant, and the metadata was provided uncurated.

This clone was found a few times. It has no known antigen specificity. No per-base quality is available; no much larger clone lies one base away. Each collaborating institution followed its own protocols to collect whole blood in K2EDTA tubes. For TCRbeta analysis, collaborator samples were shipped as frozen whole blood, as isolated PBMCs, or as DNA extracted from either sample type. Spanning cysteine to phenylalanine, the CDR3 consists of 15 amino acids. Just CDR3 DNA is preserved here, 45 bases in frame from base 1. The germline V gene sets CDR1 to SGHRS and CDR2 to YFSETQ. The germline V and J ends show losses of 1 base and 6 bases respectively, and no gene match explains 3 bases of the junction. TCRbeta CDR3 regions were amplified from genomic DNA using the immunoSEQ Assay, a bias-controlled multiplex PCR. For the original study's pipeline: Within the assay, amplification of reference gene primers was used to estimate how many nucleated cells each sample contained. To quantify the absolute abundance of each unique TCRbeta CDR3 rearrangement, sequence reads were collapsed and filtered. For each sample, productive Simpson clonality was calculated as the square root of Simpson's diversity index across productive rearrangements. TCRdb provides this immuneACCESS table in a form limited to in-frame rearrangements. Some clones are lacking; in checked studies, under half of them reflect an unresolved V gene, and why the rest are absent is not known. That table furnishes V, J and clone size, whereas the DNA furnished D and trimming. Counted in this sample were roughly 300,000 clones; 83% of them appeared once. Of the sample, roughly 1.2% is held by the ten largest clones.

This sequence originates from a woman aged 50 to 60 with acute or convalescent COVID-19. This sequence uses TRBV5-1 and TRBJ2-2; 10 central nucleotides agree with TRBD1. Material for sequencing was peripheral blood. The nucleotide sequence reads as follows: TGCGCCAGCAGCTTGAACGGACAGGGGGCCGGGGAGCTGTTTTTT. The encoded protein is CASSLNGQGAGELFF.